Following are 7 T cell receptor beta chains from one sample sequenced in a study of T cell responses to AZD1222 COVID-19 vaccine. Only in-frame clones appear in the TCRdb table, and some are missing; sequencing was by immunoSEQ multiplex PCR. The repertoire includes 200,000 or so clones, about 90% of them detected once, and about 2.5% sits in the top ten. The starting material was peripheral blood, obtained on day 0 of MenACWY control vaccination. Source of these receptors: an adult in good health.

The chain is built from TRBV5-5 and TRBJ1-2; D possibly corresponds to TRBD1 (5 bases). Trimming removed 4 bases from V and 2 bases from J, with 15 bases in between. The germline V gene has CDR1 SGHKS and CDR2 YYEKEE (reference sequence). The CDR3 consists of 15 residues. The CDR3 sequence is CASSPAGVPNYGYTF. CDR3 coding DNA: TGTGCCAGCAGCCCGGCGGGGGTCCCGAACTATGGCTACACCTTC.

The CDR3 DNA reads TGTGCCAGCAGCTCGGGACAGGGTATCACCGGGGAGCTGTTTTTT. Translated, it gives CASSSGQGITGELFF. V gene TRBV11-3 combines with J gene TRBJ2-2; TRBD1 aligns across 9 bases. The V segment lost 4 bases and the J segment 4 bases; nucleotides outside the gene matches: 4. From germline, CDR1 is SGHNT and CDR2 YENEEA. The CDR3 runs to 15 residues.

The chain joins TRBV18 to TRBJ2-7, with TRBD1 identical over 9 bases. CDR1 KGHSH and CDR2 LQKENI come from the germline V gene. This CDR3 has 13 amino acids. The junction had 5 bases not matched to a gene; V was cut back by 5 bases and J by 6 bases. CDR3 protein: CASSTGQGIEQYF. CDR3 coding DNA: TGTGCCAGCTCAACCGGACAGGGGATCGAGCAGTACTTC.

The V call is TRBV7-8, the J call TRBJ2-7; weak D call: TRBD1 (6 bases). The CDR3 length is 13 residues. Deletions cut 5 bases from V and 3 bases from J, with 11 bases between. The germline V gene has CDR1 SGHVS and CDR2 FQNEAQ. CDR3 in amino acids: CASSQQGGYEQYF. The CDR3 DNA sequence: TGTGCCAGCAGCCAACAGGGTGGCTACGAGCAGTACTTC.

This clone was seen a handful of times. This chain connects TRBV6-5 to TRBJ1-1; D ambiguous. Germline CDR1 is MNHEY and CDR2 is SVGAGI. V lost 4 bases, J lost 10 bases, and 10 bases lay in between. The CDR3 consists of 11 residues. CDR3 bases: TGTGCCAGCAGTTCCATGATGGGAGCTTTCTTT. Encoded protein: CASSSMMGAFF.

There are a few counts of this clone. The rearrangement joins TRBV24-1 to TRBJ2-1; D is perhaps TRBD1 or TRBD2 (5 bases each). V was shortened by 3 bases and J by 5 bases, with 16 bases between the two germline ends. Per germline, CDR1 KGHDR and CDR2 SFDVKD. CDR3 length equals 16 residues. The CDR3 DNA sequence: TGTGCCACCAGTGATGCTACACCGGGGCCACACAATGAGCAGTTCTTC. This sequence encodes CATSDATPGPHNEQFF.

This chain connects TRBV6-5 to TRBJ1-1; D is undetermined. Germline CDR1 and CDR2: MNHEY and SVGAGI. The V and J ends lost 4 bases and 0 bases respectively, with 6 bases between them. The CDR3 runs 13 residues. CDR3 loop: CASSSFVNTEAFF. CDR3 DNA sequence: TGTGCCAGCAGTTCATTCGTGAACACTGAAGCTTTCTTT.